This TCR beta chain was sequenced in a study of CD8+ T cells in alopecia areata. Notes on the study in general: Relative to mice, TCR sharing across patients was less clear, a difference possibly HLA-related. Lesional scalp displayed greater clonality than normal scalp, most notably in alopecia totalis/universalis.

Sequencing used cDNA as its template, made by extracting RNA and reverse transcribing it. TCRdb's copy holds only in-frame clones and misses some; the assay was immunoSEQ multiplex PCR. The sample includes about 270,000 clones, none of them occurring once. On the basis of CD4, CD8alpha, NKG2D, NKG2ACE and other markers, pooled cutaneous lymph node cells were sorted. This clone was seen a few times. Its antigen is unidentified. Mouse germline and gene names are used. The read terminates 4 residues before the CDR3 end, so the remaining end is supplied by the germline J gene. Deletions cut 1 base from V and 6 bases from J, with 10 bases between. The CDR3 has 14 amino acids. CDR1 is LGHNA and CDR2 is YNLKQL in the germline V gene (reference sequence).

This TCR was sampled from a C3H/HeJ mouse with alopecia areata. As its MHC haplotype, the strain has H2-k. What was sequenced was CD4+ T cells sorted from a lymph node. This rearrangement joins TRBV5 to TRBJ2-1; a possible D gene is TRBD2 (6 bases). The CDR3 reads CASSQGDFGAEQFF. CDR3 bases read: TGTGCCAGCAGCCAAGGGGACTTTGGTGCT.